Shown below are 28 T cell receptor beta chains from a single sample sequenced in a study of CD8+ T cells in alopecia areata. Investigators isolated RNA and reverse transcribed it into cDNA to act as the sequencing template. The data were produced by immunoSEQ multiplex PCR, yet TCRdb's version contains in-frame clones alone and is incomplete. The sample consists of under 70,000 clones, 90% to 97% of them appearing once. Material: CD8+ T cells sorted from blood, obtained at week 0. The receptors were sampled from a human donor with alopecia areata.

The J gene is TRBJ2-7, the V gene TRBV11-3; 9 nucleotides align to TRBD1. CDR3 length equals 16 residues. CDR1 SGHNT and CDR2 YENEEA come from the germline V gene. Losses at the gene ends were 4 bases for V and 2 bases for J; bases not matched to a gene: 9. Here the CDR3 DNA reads TGTGCCAGCAGCTCTAGCACCGGGACAGGGCCCTACGAGCAGTACTTC. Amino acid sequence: CASSSSTGTGPYEQYF.

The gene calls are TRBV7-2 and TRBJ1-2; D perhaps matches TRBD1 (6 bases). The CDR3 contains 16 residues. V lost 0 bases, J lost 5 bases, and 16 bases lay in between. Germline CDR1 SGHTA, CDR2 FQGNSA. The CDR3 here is CASSLAVQGTYYGYTF. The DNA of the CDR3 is TGTGCCAGCAGCTTAGCGGTACAGGGAACCTATTATGGCTACACCTTC.

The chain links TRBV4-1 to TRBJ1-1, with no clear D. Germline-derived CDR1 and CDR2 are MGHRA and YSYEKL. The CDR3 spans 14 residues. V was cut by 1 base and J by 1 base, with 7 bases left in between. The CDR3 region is CASSQVWGNTEAFF. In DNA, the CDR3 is TGCGCCAGCAGCCAAGTCTGGGGGAACACTGAAGCTTTCTTT.

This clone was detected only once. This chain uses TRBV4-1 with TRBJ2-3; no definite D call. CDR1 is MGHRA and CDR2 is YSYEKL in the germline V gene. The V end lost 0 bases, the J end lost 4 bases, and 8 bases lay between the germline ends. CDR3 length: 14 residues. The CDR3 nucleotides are TGCGCCAGCAGCCAAGATTTTGACCCAGATACGCAGTATTTT. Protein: CASSQDFDPDTQYF.

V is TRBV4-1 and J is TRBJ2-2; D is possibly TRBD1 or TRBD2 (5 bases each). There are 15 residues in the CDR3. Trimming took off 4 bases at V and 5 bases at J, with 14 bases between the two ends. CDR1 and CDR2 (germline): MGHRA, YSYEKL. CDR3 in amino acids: CASSPWDPPTGELFF. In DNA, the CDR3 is TGCGCCAGCAGCCCCTGGGACCCACCAACCGGGGAGCTGTTTTTT.

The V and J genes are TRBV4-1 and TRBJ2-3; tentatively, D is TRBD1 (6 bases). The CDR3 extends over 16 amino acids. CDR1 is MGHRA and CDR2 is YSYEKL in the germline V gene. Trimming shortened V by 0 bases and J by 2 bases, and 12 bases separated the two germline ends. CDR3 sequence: CASSQEPGQNTDTQYF. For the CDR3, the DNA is TGCGCCAGCAGCCAAGAACCGGGACAAAACACAGATACGCAGTATTTT.

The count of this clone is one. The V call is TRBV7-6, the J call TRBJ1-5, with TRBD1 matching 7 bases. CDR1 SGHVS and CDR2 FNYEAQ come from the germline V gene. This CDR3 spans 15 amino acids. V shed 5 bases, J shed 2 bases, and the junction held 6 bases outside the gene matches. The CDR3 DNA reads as TGTGCCAGCAGCCCCGGGACAGCGGGCAATCAGCCCCAGCATTTT. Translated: CASSPGTAGNQPQHF.

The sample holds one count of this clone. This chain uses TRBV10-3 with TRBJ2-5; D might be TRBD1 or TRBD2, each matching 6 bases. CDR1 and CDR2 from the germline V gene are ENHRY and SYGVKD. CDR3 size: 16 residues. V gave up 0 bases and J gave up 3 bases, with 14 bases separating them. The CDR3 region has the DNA TGTGCCATCAGTGAGTCGACCCGGGGGCTTAAAGAGACCCAGTACTTC. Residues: CAISESTRGLKETQYF.

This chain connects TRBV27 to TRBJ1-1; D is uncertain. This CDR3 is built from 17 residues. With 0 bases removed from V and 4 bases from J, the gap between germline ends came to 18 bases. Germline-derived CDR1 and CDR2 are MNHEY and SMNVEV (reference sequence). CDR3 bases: TGTGCCAGCAGTTTATCGGTCCATCGAGCCAGTGGCACTGAAGCTTTCTTT. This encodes CASSLSVHRASGTEAFF.

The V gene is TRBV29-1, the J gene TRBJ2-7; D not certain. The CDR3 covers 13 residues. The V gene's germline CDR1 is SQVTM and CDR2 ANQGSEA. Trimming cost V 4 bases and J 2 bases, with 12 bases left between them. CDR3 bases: TGCAGCGTTGCGGGCAGGAACCCCTACGAGCAGTACTTC. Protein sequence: CSVAGRNPYEQYF.

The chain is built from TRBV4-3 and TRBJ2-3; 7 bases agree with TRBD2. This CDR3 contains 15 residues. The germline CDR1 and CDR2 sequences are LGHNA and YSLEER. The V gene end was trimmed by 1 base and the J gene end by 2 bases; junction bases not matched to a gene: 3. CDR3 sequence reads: CASSQGTSFTDTQYF. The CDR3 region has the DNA TGCGCCAGCAGCCAAGGGACTAGTTTCACAGATACGCAGTATTTT.

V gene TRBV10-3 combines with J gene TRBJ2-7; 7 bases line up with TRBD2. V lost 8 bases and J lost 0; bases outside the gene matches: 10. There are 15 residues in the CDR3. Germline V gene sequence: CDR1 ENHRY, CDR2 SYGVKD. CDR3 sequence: CAIAPDSGPSYEQYF. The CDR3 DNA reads TGTGCCATCGCCCCAGATAGCGGGCCCTCCTACGAGCAGTACTTC.

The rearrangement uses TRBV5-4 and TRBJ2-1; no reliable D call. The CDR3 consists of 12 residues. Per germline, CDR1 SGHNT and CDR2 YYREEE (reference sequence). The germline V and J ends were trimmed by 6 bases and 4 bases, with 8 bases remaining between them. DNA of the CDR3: TGTGCCAGCACCTCGAGTTACAATGAGCAGTTCTTC. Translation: CASTSSYNEQFF.

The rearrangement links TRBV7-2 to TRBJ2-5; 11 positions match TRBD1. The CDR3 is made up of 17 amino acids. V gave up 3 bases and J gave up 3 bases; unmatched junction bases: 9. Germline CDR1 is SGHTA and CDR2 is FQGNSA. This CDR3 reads CASSFRGQGVAEETQYF. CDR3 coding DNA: TGTGCCAGCAGCTTTAGGGGACAGGGGGTTGCCGAAGAGACCCAGTACTTC.

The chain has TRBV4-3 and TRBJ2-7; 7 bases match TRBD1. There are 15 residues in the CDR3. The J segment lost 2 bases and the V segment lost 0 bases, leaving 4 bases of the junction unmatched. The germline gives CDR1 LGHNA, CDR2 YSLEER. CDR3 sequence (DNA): TGCGCCAGCAGCCAAGATGGTGGACAGGCCTACGAGCAGTACTTC. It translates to CASSQDGGQAYEQYF.

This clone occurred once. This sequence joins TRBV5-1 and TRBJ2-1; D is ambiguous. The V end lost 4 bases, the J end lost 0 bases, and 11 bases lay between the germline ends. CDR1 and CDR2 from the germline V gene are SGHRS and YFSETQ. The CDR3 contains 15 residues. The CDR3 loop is CASSLQSSSYNEQFF. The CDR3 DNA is TGCGCCAGCAGCCTACAGAGTTCCTCCTACAATGAGCAGTTCTTC.

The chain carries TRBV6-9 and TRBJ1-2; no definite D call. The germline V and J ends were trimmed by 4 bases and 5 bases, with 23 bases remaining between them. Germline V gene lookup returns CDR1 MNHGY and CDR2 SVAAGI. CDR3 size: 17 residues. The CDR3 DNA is TGTGCCAGCAGTTCCGATCGTAGCTCCCAGAAGCGGTATGGCTACACCTTC. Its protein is CASSSDRSSQKRYGYTF.

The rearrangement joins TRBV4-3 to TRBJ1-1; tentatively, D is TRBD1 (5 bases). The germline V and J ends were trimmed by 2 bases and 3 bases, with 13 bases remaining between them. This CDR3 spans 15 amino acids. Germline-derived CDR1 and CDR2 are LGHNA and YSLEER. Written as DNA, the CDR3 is TGCGCCAGCAGCCAAAAACAGGCGACGTACACTGAAGCTTTCTTT. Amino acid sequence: CASSQKQATYTEAFF.

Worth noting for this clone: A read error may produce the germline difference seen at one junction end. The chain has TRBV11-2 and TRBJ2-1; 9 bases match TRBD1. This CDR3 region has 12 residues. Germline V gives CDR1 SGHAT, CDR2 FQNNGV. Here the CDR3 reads CASSLVGTGQVF. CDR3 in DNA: TGTGCCAGCAGCTTAGTCGGGACAGGGCAGGTCTTC.

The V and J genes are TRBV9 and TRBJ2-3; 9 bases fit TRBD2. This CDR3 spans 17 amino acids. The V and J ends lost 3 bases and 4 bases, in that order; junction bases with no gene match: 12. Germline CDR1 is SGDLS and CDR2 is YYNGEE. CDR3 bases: TGTGCCAGCAGCGCACCGTATGGGCGGGGGGGACCAGATACGCAGTATTTT. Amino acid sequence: CASSAPYGRGGPDTQYF.

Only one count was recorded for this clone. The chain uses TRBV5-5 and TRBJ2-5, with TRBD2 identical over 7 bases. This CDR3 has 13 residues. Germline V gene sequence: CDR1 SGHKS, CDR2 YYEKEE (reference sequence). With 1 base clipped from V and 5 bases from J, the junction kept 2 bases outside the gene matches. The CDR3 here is CASSLPGGETQYF. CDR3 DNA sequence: TGTGCCAGCAGCTTGCCGGGGGGTGAGACCCAGTACTTC.

The CDR3 region is CASSFEAGEQYF. The CDR3 DNA follows: TGTGCCAGCAGCTTCGAGGCCGGCGAGCAGTACTTC. The chain is built from TRBV7-2 and TRBJ2-7; D call uncertain. This CDR3 is built from 12 residues. Trimming removed 3 bases from V and 6 bases from J, with 9 bases in between. The germline V gene encodes CDR1 SGHTA and CDR2 FQGNSA. Filled out from reference TRBV7-2 and TRBJ2-7, the complete variable domain reads GAGVSQSPSNKVTEKGKDVELRCDPISGHTALYWYRQSLGQGLEFLIYFQGNSAPDKSGLPSDRFSAERTGGSVSTLTIQRTQQEDSAVYLCASSFEAGEQYFGPGTRLTVT.

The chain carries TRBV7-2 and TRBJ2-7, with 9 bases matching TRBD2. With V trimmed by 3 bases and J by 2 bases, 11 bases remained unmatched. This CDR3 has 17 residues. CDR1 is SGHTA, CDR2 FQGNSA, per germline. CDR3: CASSFQLAGGKPYEQYF. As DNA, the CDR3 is TGTGCCAGCAGCTTCCAATTGGCGGGGGGGAAACCCTACGAGCAGTACTTC. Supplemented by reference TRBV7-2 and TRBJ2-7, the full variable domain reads GAGVSQSPSNKVTEKGKDVELRCDPISGHTALYWYRQSLGQGLEFLIYFQGNSAPDKSGLPSDRFSAERTGGSVSTLTIQRTQQEDSAVYLCASSFQLAGGKPYEQYFGPGTRLTVT.

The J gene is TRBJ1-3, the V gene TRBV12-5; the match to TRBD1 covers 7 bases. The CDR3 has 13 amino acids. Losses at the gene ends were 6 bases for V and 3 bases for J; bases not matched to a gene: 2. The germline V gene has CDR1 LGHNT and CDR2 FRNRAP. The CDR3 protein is CASGRDSGNTIYF. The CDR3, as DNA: TGTGCTAGTGGACGGGACAGTGGAAACACCATATATTTT.

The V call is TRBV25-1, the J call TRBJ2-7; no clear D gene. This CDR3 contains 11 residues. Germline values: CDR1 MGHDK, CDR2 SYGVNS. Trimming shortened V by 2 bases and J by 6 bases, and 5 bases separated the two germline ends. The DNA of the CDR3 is TGTGCCAGCAGTGAAATCGGCGAGCAGTACTTC. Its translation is CASSEIGEQYF.

This CDR3 is CASSDKTGDGYTF. The CDR3 DNA reads as TGCGCCAGCAGTGATAAGACTGGGGATGGCTACACCTTC. The V gene is TRBV10-2, the J gene TRBJ1-2; D call uncertain. Between the trimmed V and J ends, which lost 3 bases and 6 bases, there was a span of 11 bases. Germline V CDR1 and CDR2: WSHSY, SAAADI. The CDR3 is 13 amino acids.

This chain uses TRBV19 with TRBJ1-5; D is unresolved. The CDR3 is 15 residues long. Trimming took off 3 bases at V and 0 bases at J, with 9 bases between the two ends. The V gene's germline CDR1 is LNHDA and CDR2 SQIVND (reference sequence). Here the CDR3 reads CASSISPYSNQPQHF. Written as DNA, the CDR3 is TGTGCCAGTAGTATCTCACCCTATAGCAATCAGCCCCAGCATTTT.

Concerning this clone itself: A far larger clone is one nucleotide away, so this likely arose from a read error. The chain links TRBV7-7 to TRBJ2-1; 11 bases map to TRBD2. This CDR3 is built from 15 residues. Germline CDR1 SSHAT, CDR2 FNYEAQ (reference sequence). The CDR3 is CASSLTSGGYNEQFF. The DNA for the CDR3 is TGTGCTAGCAGCCTTACTAGCGGGGGTTACAATGAGCAGTTCTTC. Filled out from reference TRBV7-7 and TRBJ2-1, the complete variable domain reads GAGVSQSPRYKVTKRGQDVTLRCDPISSHATLYWYQQALGQGPEFLTYFNYEAQPDKSGLPSDRFSAERPEGSISTLTIQRTEQRDSAMYRCASSLTSGGYNEQFFGPGTRLTVL.